A selection of T cell receptor beta chains follows, all from one sample in a study of blood T cell repertoires in COVID-19. The table came from immunoSEQ multiplex PCR; TCRdb's copy has only in-frame clones and leaves some out. Among about 40,000 clones, approximately 90% were seen once, and the ten largest hold around 20%. Sequencing used peripheral blood. The receptor source for this set is a man aged 50-60 years in a cohort sampled during active COVID-19. The CDR3 runs from the conserved cysteine through the conserved F or W. The D gene is left open where the match is weak. A clone size is listed for some rows: how often the clone was seen (once, few, many), or a class if it is expanded.

>TRBV6-2/TRBV6-3|TRBJ2-5|NA|NA
TGTGCCAGCAGTTACCCTGAGGTGACCCAGTACTTC
CASSYPEVTQYF
>TRBV11-2|TRBJ2-7|NA|NA
TGTGCCAGCAGCTTAATGAAAAGGGGCAGGGGAGAGCAGTACTTC
CASSLMKRGRGEQYF
>TRBV3-1/TRBV3-2|TRBJ2-1|NA|TRBD2
TGTGCCAGCAGCCCCACCCTAGCGGGAGGCTACAATGAGCAGTTCTTC
CASSPTLAGGYNEQFF
>TRBV18|TRBJ2-5|NA|NA
TGTGCCAGCTCAAGTGGTGAGATGTTCCAAGAGACCCAGTACTTC
CASSSGEMFQETQYF
>TRBV7-9|TRBJ1-2|NA|NA
TGTGCCAGCAGCCCCGGGTCCTCCTATGGCTACACCTTC
CASSPGSSYGYTF
>TRBV19|TRBJ1-2|NA|TRBD1
TGTGCCAGCCTGACAGGGGTAGGATATGGCTACACCTTC
CASLTGVGYGYTF
>TRBV5-1|TRBJ2-5|once|NA
TGCGCCAGCAGCTTAGCGTCCCCAGGGGCGGAAGAGACCCAGTACTTC
CASSLASPGAEETQYF
>TRBV9|TRBJ2-1|NA|NA
TGTGCCAGCAGCGTAGGAAGGACAGACGATGAGCAGTTCTTC
CASSVGRTDDEQFF
>TRBV5-5|TRBJ2-1|NA|TRBD2
TGTGCCAGCAGCTTATCCGGGACTAGCGGGAGGTTGCCCTCCTACAATGAGCAGTTCTTC
CASSLSGTSGRLPSYNEQFF
>TRBV7-9|TRBJ2-3|NA|TRBD2
TGTGCCAGCTCGGGGACTAGCGGGATCACAGATACGCAGTATTTT
CASSGTSGITDTQYF
>TRBV7-9|TRBJ2-5|few|NA
TGTGCCAGCAGCGGCGGGACCACGTGGGGAGAGACCCAGTACTTC
CASSGGTTWGETQYF
>TRBV19|TRBJ2-3|NA|TRBD2
TGTGCCAGTAGTATAGCGGGACTAGCGGGGGCAGAAGGGTATGCAGATACGCAGTATTTT
CASSIAGLAGAEGYADTQYF
>TRBV30|TRBJ2-3|NA|NA
TGTGCCTGGACCGGGACTCCCCACCCTCCAGATACGCAGTATTTT
CAWTGTPHPPDTQYF
>TRBV28|TRBJ2-5|NA|TRBD2
TGTGCCAGCAGCCCGGGACTAGCGGGAGGAGTGGAGACCCAGTACTTC
CASSPGLAGGVETQYF
>TRBV4-1|TRBJ2-1|NA|TRBD1
TGCGCCAGCCGCCATCCGGGACAGGGGTCGTCGTCCTACAATGAGCAGTTCTTC
CASRHPGQGSSSYNEQFF
>TRBV19|TRBJ2-3|NA|NA
TGTGCCAGTAGCCCTCGAGAGAACCCTATTTTCACAGATACGCAGTATTTT
CASSPRENPIFTDTQYF